One sample yielded the 23 T cell receptor beta chains listed below, sequenced in a study of regulatory T cells in long-lasting Graves disease. Noted time point: newly diagnosed GD, antithyroid drugs for less than 3 months. Following extraction of RNA from PBMCs, that RNA was used to make the TCR library. The authors built TCR beta libraries using iRepertoire HTBI primers and Arm-PCR of CDR3 regions. TCRdb re-derived calls from the multiplex PCR reads in MiXCR, one entry per CDR3 protein. The repertoire has around 450,000 distinct CDR3 sequences, under 20% of them found once; the top ten carry 12%. Separately, the same data were catalogued under a study of T cells in Graves' hyperthyroidism and ophthalmopathy.

The specimen comprised peripheral blood mononuclear cells (PBMCs), sampled at new diagnosis, from a patient treated with antithyroid drugs. Source of these receptors: a man aged 40-55 years with Graves disease.

Ten or more counts support this clonotype. The chain has TRBV11-2 and TRBJ2-1; 7 nucleotides line up with TRBD2. CDR3 length equals 16 residues. Germline assignment: CDR1 SGHAT and CDR2 FQNNGV. J gave up 7 bases and V 3 bases, and 12 bases lay outside the gene matches. CDR3 bases: TGTGCCAGCAGCTTGTACCGCGGGAGTGCGGGGAATGAGCAGTTCTTC. Translation: CASSLYRGSAGNEQFF.

This sequence joins TRBV9 and TRBJ2-3; D possibly corresponds to TRBD2 (5 bases). Between the trimmed V and J ends, which lost 0 bases and 2 bases, there was a span of 13 bases. CDR3 size: 16 residues. From germline, CDR1 is SGDLS and CDR2 YYNGEE. Here the CDR3 reads CASSVGSSRNTDTQYF. The CDR3 coding sequence is TGTGCCAGCAGCGTAGGGTCTAGCAGAAACACAGATACGCAGTATTTT.

On this clonotype itself: Mismatch with germline at one junction end may stem from a read error. V and J are TRBV10-3 and TRBJ2-2; D might be TRBD1 (7 bases). The CDR3 covers 16 residues. From germline, CDR1 is ENHRY and CDR2 SYGVKD. The CDR3 coding sequence is TGTGCCGTCAGGGGGACCGGGAGAGAGAACACCGGGGAGCTGTTTTTT. Its protein product is CAVRGTGRENTGELFF.

This clonotype was counted at least ten times. The chain is built from TRBV7-9 and TRBJ1-5; D remains ambiguous. Germline V gene lookup returns CDR1 SEHNR and CDR2 FQNEAQ (reference sequence). The V end lost 5 bases, the J end lost 10 bases, and 12 bases lay between the germline ends. The CDR3 has 12 amino acids. CDR3 sequence reads: CASSPGPGPQHF. The CDR3, as DNA: TGTGCCAGCAGCCCGGGTCCCGGTCCCCAGCATTTT.

This clonotype appeared many times. V is TRBV7-9 and J is TRBJ2-3; 11 bases align to TRBD2. Per the germline V gene, CDR1 is SEHNR and CDR2 is FQNEAQ (reference sequence). The CDR3 is 16 residues long. The ends lost 4 bases at V and 3 bases at J; junction bases unmatched: 6. The CDR3 sequence: CASSSTSGSKTDTQYF. The DNA of the CDR3 is TGTGCCAGCAGCTCCACTAGCGGGAGTAAGACAGATACGCAGTATTTT.

With respect to this clonotype: A read error may be the cause here, since a much bigger clone is one base away. The chain is built from TRBV3-1 and TRBJ2-5, with D possibly TRBD2 on 6 matching bases. The CDR3 has 13 amino acids. Germline V CDR1 and CDR2: LGHDT, YNNKEL (reference sequence). In nucleotides, the CDR3 is TGTGCCAGCGGCCAAGATTTGGCGGGGAGCATATACTTC. Amino acids: CASGQDLAGSIYF.

A few counts support this clonotype. The V gene is TRBV6-2 or TRBV6-3, the J gene TRBJ2-7, with TRBD2 matching over 9 bases. In germline, CDR1 is MNHEY, CDR2 SVGEGT. J gave up 2 bases and V 3 bases, and 17 bases lay outside the gene matches. The CDR3 has 19 amino acids. DNA for the CDR3: TGTGCCAGCAGTTATGGGGCTAGCGGGACCGGCGGACCTACCTACGAGCAGTACTTC. Translating gives CASSYGASGTGGPTYEQYF.

V is TRBV19 and J is TRBJ1-5; 8 bases are shared with TRBD1. The junction had 6 bases not matched to a gene; V was cut back by 5 bases and J by 3 bases. The CDR3 covers 15 residues. Germline V CDR1 and CDR2: LNHDA, SQIVND (reference sequence). This CDR3 is CASSLPGQDNQPQHF. CDR3 in DNA: TGTGCCAGTAGTCTCCCGGGACAGGACAATCAGCCCCAGCATTTT.

This clonotype was counted many times. Germline is not matched at one junction end, which may reflect a read error. The chain uses TRBV11-1 and TRBJ1-2; D perhaps matches TRBD1 (5 bases). Germline V CDR1 and CDR2: SGHAT, FQDESV (reference sequence). The CDR3 contains 11 residues. In nucleotides, the CDR3 is TGTGCCAGCAGATACTCCCAGGACATCCACTTC. Translated: CASRYSQDIHF. Supplemented by reference TRBV11-1 and TRBJ1-2, the full variable domain reads EAEVAQSPRYKITEKSQAVAFWCDPISGHATLYWYRQILGQGPELLVQFQDESVVDDSQLPKDRFSAERLKGVDSTLKIQPAELGDSAMYLCASRYSQDIHFGSGTRLTVV.

This clonotype has ten or more counts. The chain links TRBV27 to TRBJ2-1, with a weak D call TRBD2 (6 bases). Germline values: CDR1 MNHEY, CDR2 SMNVEV (reference sequence). The CDR3 is 14 residues long. V lost 2 bases and J lost 5, with 10 bases in between. The CDR3 is CASSLRTKDNEQFF. CDR3 nucleotides: TGTGCCAGCAGTTTACGGACTAAGGACAATGAGCAGTTCTTC.

This clonotype was seen many times. The V call is TRBV7-9, the J call TRBJ2-1; the match to TRBD2 covers 12 bases. The CDR3 totals 17 residues. After removal of 5 bases from V and 1 base from J, the junction contained 6 bases not matched to a gene. The germline V gene has CDR1 SEHNR and CDR2 FQNEAQ (reference sequence). CDR3 region: CASSPRLAGESYNEQFF. CDR3 DNA: TGTGCCAGCAGCCCCAGACTAGCGGGAGAGTCCTACAATGAGCAGTTCTTC.

V and J are TRBV5-1 and TRBJ2-1, with 8 bases fitting TRBD1. The CDR3 runs to 16 residues. Germline V gene lookup returns CDR1 SGHRS and CDR2 YFSETQ. With V trimmed by 4 bases and J by 13 bases, 19 bases remained unmatched. The CDR3 DNA follows: TGCGCCAGCAGCCCGACCGGGACAGGCAGGGAAGAGACCCAGTTCTTC. It translates to CASSPTGTGREETQFF.

This clonotype was observed many times. The V call is TRBV2, the J call TRBJ2-1; D unresolved. This CDR3 comprises 14 residues. Germline V lookup: CDR1 SNHLY, CDR2 FYNNEI. Trimming removed 3 bases at V and 2 bases at J, with 8 bases between. CDR3 in amino acids: CASSEFFPYNEQFF. In DNA form, the CDR3 reads TGTGCCAGCAGTGAGTTCTTTCCCTACAATGAGCAGTTCTTC.

This clonotype was detected many times. The chain employs TRBV15 and TRBJ2-7; D perhaps matches TRBD2 (5 bases). This CDR3 spans 14 amino acids. Deletions cut 6 bases from V and 0 bases from J, with 12 bases between. CDR1 and CDR2 (germline): LNHNV, YYDKDF (reference sequence). CDR3 in DNA: TGTGCCACCAGTCCCGGACTCGGCTCCTACGAGCAGTACTTC. Protein sequence: CATSPGLGSYEQYF.

There are many counts of this clonotype. The chain links TRBV3-1 to TRBJ2-5; 7 nucleotides agree with TRBD1. CDR1 is LGHDT, CDR2 YNNKEL, per germline (reference sequence). The J segment lost 2 bases and the V segment lost 4 bases, leaving 4 bases of the junction unmatched. The CDR3 consists of 14 residues. This chain's CDR3 is CASSPSGQQETQYF. As DNA, the CDR3 is TGTGCCAGCAGCCCCTCGGGACAGCAAGAGACCCAGTACTTC.

At least ten counts were recorded for this clonotype. This chain links TRBV2 with TRBJ2-5; D not resolved. V shed 3 bases and J shed 0 bases, with 5 bases lying between them. Germline-derived CDR1 and CDR2 are SNHLY and FYNNEI. This CDR3 is built from 13 residues. CDR3 DNA: TGTGCCAGCAGTGAGAGGTACCAAGAGACCCAGTACTTC. Amino acids: CASSERYQETQYF.

This clonotype was recorded at least ten times. V and J are TRBV2 and TRBJ1-1; D gene ambiguous. This CDR3 has 15 residues. V was clipped by 0 bases and J by 1 base, with 9 bases between them. Looked up from germline, CDR1 is SNHLY and CDR2 is FYNNEI. The CDR3 reads CASSEASDQNTEAFF. Written as DNA, the CDR3 is TGTGCCAGCAGTGAAGCCTCGGACCAGAACACTGAAGCTTTCTTT.

This clonotype was counted many times. The V call is TRBV7-8, the J call TRBJ2-3; tentatively, D is TRBD1 (5 bases). Germline assignment: CDR1 SGHVS and CDR2 FQNEAQ. The CDR3 is 14 residues long. V was clipped by 5 bases and J by 5 bases, with 14 bases between them. The CDR3 region has the DNA TGTGCCAGCAGCCTCCGACAGCCGGGAGATACGCAGTATTTT. Amino acid sequence: CASSLRQPGDTQYF.

The gene calls are TRBV7-8 and TRBJ2-1; the match to TRBD2 covers 7 bases. The length of the CDR3 is 16 residues. Germline CDR1 and CDR2: SGHVS and FQNEAQ. Trimming at V came to 1 base and at J to 3 bases, leaving 6 bases not matched to a gene. The CDR3 protein is CASSLGGGVFYNEQFF. For the CDR3, the DNA is TGTGCCAGCAGCTTAGGGGGGGGGGTTTTCTACAATGAGCAGTTCTTC. The complete variable domain, with remaining parts taken from reference TRBV7-8 and TRBJ2-1, reads GAGVSQSPRYKVAKRGQDVALRCDPISGHVSLFWYQQALGQGPEFLTYFQNEAQLDKSGLPSDRFFAERPEGSVSTLKIQRTQQEDSAVYLCASSLGGGVFYNEQFFGPGTRLTVL.

Only one count was recorded for this clonotype. One base away lies a much larger clone, so this may be a sequencing read error. The final CDR3 position lacks the conserved phenylalanine or tryptophan, pointing to a likely read error. The chain joins TRBV24-1 to TRBJ2-7, with 8 bases matching TRBD1. The CDR3 covers 15 residues. CDR1 KGHDR and CDR2 SFDVKD come from the germline V gene. Trimming took 4 bases from V and 4 from J; bases not matched to a gene: 8. This CDR3 reads CATSDRGQGGYEQYL. The CDR3 DNA follows: TGTGCCACCAGTGACCGCGGACAGGGAGGATACGAGCAGTACCTC.

Comment on this clonotype: A much larger clone lies one base from this, so it may be a read error. The chain recombines TRBV12-5 with TRBJ2-3; 7 positions match TRBD2. In germline, CDR1 is LGHNT, CDR2 FRNRAP. This CDR3 comprises 13 residues. The CDR3 here is CACRSGTIYTQYF. In DNA, the CDR3 is TGTGCCTGCAGGTCTGGGACTATCTATACGCAGTATTTT.

This clonotype was seen more than once but under ten times. The chain uses TRBV2 and TRBJ1-6; 7 positions match TRBD1. Germline CDR1 is SNHLY and CDR2 is FYNNEI. V shed 8 bases, J shed 8 bases, and the junction held 9 bases outside the gene matches. The CDR3 contains 14 residues. CDR3 DNA: TGTGCCAGCGCCCCTAGGCAGGGGGATTCACCCCTCCACTTT. It yields the protein CASAPRQGDSPLHF.

This clonotype was picked up one time. With a much larger clone just one base away, this may be a read error. V usage is TRBV28 and J usage is TRBJ2-6; 7 positions agree with TRBD1. Germline CDR1 is MDHEN and CDR2 is SYDVKM. Trimming removed 5 bases from V and 0 bases from J; junction bases left unmatched: 16. The CDR3 totals 20 residues. The CDR3 region has the DNA TGTGCCAGCAGTGGCAATCTAGTCCCGGGACAGAGCTCTGGGGCCAACGTCCTGACTTTC. Encoded protein: CASSGNLVPGQSSGANVLTF.